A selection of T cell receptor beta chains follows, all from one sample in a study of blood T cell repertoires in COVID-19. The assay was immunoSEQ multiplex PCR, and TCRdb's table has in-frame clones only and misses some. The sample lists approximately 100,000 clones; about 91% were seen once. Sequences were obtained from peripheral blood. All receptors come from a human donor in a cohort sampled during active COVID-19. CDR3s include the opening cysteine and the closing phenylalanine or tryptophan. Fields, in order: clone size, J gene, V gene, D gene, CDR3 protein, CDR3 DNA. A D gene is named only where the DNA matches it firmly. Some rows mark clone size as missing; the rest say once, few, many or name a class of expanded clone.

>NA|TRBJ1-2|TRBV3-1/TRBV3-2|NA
CASSQAQDGYTF
TGTGCCAGCAGCCAAGCACAGGATGGCTACACCTTC
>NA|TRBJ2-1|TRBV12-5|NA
CASGLGRGSYNEQFF
TGTGCTAGTGGTTTGGGACGGGGATCCTACAATGAGCAGTTCTTC
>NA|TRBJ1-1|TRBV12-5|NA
CASVLGGLGEGTEAFF
TGTGCTAGTGTCCTAGGGGGACTAGGGGAGGGCACTGAAGCTTTCTTT
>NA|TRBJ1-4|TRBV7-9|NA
CATWPGGGEKLFF
TGTGCCACCTGGCCGGGAGGGGGAGAAAAACTGTTTTTT
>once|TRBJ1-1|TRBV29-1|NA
CSVEKGVEAFF
TGCAGCGTTGAAAAAGGGGTTGAAGCTTTCTTT
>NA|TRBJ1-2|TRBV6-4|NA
CASSDEGRSRYTF
TGTGCCAGCAGTGACGAAGGGAGGTCTCGCTACACCTTC
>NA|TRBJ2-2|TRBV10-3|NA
CASTGTGELFF
TGTGCCTCAACAGGGACCGGGGAGCTGTTTTTT
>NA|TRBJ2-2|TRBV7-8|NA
CASSGHRVSNTGELFF
TGTGCCAGCAGCGGACACAGGGTTTCGAACACCGGGGAGCTGTTTTTT
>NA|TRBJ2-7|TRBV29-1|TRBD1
CSVLRASGQGSYEQYF
TGCAGCGTCCTCCGAGCCTCGGGACAGGGGTCCTACGAGCAGTACTTC
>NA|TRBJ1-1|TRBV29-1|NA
CSVGRQVSSTEAFF
TGCAGCGTTGGGAGACAGGTATCGAGTACTGAAGCTTTCTTT
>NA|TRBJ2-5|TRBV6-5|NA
CASSRPGKQETQYF
TGTGCCAGCAGCCGCCCAGGGAAACAAGAGACCCAGTACTTC
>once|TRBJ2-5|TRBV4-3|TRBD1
CASSQGTGFKETQYF
TGCGCCAGCAGCCAGGGGACAGGCTTTAAAGAGACCCAGTACTTC
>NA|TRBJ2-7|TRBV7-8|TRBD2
CASSLGGLAKQYF
TGTGCCAGCAGCTTAGGGGGACTAGCAAAGCAGTACTTC
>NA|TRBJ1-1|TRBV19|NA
CASSIAGSLEAFF
TGTGCCAGTAGTATAGCGGGGTCCCTTGAAGCTTTCTTT
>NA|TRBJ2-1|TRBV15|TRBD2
CATGGREPYNEQFF
TGTGCCACCGGCGGGCGGGAGCCCTACAATGAGCAGTTCTTC
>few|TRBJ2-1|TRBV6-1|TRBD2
CASSELAGGYNEQFF
TGTGCCAGCAGTGAACTAGCGGGGGGCTACAATGAGCAGTTCTTC
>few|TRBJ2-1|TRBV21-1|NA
CASSTLFRGAYYSYNEQFF
TGTGCCAGCAGCACGCTTTTTAGGGGCGCTTATTACTCCTACAATGAGCAGTTCTTC
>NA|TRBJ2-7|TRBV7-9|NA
CASSLGDWRGLYEQYF
TGTGCCAGCAGCTTAGGAGATTGGAGGGGATTATACGAGCAGTACTTC
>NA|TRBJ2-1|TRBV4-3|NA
CASSQALGYNEQFF
TGCGCCAGCAGCCAAGCACTAGGTTACAATGAGCAGTTCTTC
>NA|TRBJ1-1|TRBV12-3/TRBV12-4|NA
CASISGPYGGAFF
TGTGCCAGCATCTCCGGACCTTATGGGGGGGCTTTCTTT
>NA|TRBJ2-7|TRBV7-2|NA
CASSSQGWEQYF
TGTGCCAGCAGCTCCCAGGGGTGGGAGCAGTACTTC
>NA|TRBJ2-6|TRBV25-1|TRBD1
CASSPNRGSGANVLTF
TGTGCCAGCAGTCCCAACAGGGGCTCTGGGGCCAACGTCCTGACTTTC
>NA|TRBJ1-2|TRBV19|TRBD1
CASSIVGTAWGYTF
TGTGCCAGTAGTATTGTCGGGACAGCTTGGGGCTACACCTTC
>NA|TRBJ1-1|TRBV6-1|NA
CASSEGGVNTEAFF
TGTGCCAGCAGTGAAGGGGGGGTGAACACTGAAGCTTTCTTT
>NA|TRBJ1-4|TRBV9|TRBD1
CASSVGGGETNEKLFF
TGTGCCAGCAGCGTAGGAGGGGGCGAAACTAATGAAAAACTGTTTTTT